The 22 T cell receptor beta chains listed next were all sequenced from one sample in a study of identical twins. TCRdb reprocessed the 5' RACE reads with MiXCR, giving one entry per CDR3 protein. The sample has 600,000 to 700,000 distinct CDR3 sequences, approximately 21% seen once; the top ten hold around 4.4%. This same sample was also part of a study on T cells expressing NK-cell markers.

The sequencing input was PBMCs. Receptors were obtained from a woman in her late teens or twenties in good health.

This clonotype was picked up many times. The chain uses TRBV27 and TRBJ2-2; D ambiguous. Germline V lookup: CDR1 MNHEY, CDR2 SMNVEV (reference sequence). Trimming took 1 base from V and 6 from J, leaving 6 bases between them. CDR3 length: 13 amino acids. CDR3 coding DNA: TGTGCCAGCAGTTTATTAACTCCCGGGGAGCTGTTTTTT. Translation gives CASSLLTPGELFF.

The gene calls are TRBV20-1 and TRBJ2-3; no reliable D call. Germline V CDR1 and CDR2: DFQATT, SNEGSKA (reference sequence). This CDR3 has 15 residues. The V and J ends lost 0 bases and 4 bases respectively, with 14 bases between them. The CDR3 region has the DNA TGCAGTGCTAGAGATATCCACAGCTCTGCAGATACGCAGTATTTT. This encodes CSARDIHSSADTQYF.

This clonotype has just a few counts. The chain joins TRBV12-3 or TRBV12-4 to TRBJ2-7; D unclear. This CDR3 contains 15 residues. V lost 1 base to trimming and J lost 5 bases, with 15 bases between them. CDR3 residues: CASSLGGPGWDEQYF. The CDR3, as DNA: TGTGCCAGCAGTTTAGGTGGCCCTGGTTGGGACGAGCAGTACTTC.

This clonotype appeared a few times. The genes are TRBV7-2 and TRBJ2-7; D may correspond to TRBD1 or TRBD2 (5 bases each). Germline CDR1 is SGHTA and CDR2 is FQGNSA. This CDR3 is 14 amino acids long. Trimming removed 6 bases at V and 3 bases at J, with 15 bases between. The CDR3 DNA reads as TGTGCCAGCAGGGGTACGGGGCAGGGCTACGAGCAGTACTTC. Its translation: CASRGTGQGYEQYF.

This clonotype was seen many times. The chain couples TRBV5-1 to TRBJ2-3; no clear D gene. Trimming cost V 5 bases and J 3 bases, with 10 bases left between them. Germline V gene lookup returns CDR1 SGHRS and CDR2 YFSETQ. The CDR3 is 13 residues long. CDR3 region: CASRPRATDTQYF. The CDR3 DNA sequence: TGCGCCAGCAGGCCTAGAGCAACAGATACGCAGTATTTT. The full variable domain, rest sourced from reference TRBV5-1 and TRBJ2-3, is KAGVTQTPRYLIKTRGQQVTLSCSPISGHRSVSWYQQTPGQGLQFLFEYFSETQRNKGNFPGRFSGRQFSNSRSEMNVSTLELGDSALYLCASRPRATDTQYFGPGTRLTVL.

The V call is TRBV7-2, the J call TRBJ1-2, with D possibly TRBD1 on 6 matching bases. The CDR3 is made up of 16 amino acids. Per germline, CDR1 SGHTA and CDR2 FQGNSA. V was shortened by 1 base and J by 4 bases, with 16 bases between the two germline ends. This chain's CDR3 is CASSLGPRGLGYGYTF. In nucleotides, the CDR3 is TGTGCCAGCAGCTTAGGCCCAAGGGGGTTGGGCTATGGCTACACCTTC.

This clonotype was observed a handful of times. The rearrangement uses TRBV20-1 and TRBJ1-1; D gene ambiguous. Trimming stripped 4 bases from V and 4 bases from J, with 10 bases between. CDR3 length: 12 amino acids. Germline V gene sequence: CDR1 DFQATT, CDR2 SNEGSKA (reference sequence). CDR3 amino acids: CSAKRATTEAFF. CDR3 coding DNA: TGCAGTGCTAAAAGGGCTACCACTGAAGCTTTCTTT.

This chain joins TRBV4-3 and TRBJ2-1; D ambiguous. CDR1 is LGHNA and CDR2 is YSLEER in the germline V gene. CDR3 length equals 15 residues. The V end lost 4 bases, the J end lost 6 bases, and 16 bases lay between the germline ends. CDR3 in amino acids: CASSRNRARGNEQFF. The CDR3 region has the DNA TGCGCCAGCAGCCGAAATCGGGCTAGAGGCAATGAGCAGTTCTTC.

This clonotype has at least ten counts. The chain couples TRBV5-1 to TRBJ2-1; D unresolved. The CDR3 is 14 amino acids. Trimming took 0 bases from V and 4 from J, leaving 8 bases between them. Per the germline V gene, CDR1 is SGHRS and CDR2 is YFSETQ. The CDR3 loop reads CASSLEILYNEQFF. DNA of the CDR3: TGCGCCAGCAGCTTGGAAATCCTATACAATGAGCAGTTCTTC.

This clonotype was counted only a few times. The V and J genes are TRBV5-1 and TRBJ2-1; perhaps TRBD2 as D (6 bases). V shed 3 bases and J shed 3 bases, with 13 bases lying between them. The germline V gene encodes CDR1 SGHRS and CDR2 YFSETQ. The CDR3 sequence is 15 residues long. In DNA form, the CDR3 reads TGCGCCAGCAGCTGGGATAGCGGAGACTACAATGAGCAGTTCTTC. Translated: CASSWDSGDYNEQFF. The whole variable domain, remainder taken from reference TRBV5-1 and TRBJ2-1, is KAGVTQTPRYLIKTRGQQVTLSCSPISGHRSVSWYQQTPGQGLQFLFEYFSETQRNKGNFPGRFSGRQFSNSRSEMNVSTLELGDSALYLCASSWDSGDYNEQFFGPGTRLTVL.

This clonotype was counted between two and nine times. This CDR3 is CSASHGRYEQYF. The CDR3 bases are TGCAGTGCTAGTCACGGGAGATACGAGCAGTACTTC. V gene TRBV20-1 combines with J gene TRBJ2-7, with D perhaps TRBD2 (6 bases). V lost 3 bases and J lost 4, with 10 bases in between. This CDR3 is 12 amino acids long. CDR1 is DFQATT and CDR2 is SNEGSKA in the germline V gene (reference sequence).

The chain joins TRBV20-1 to TRBJ2-3, with 14 bases identical to TRBD2. Trimming took 4 bases from V and 4 from J; bases not matched to a gene: 7. CDR1 and CDR2 (germline): DFQATT, SNEGSKA (reference sequence). The CDR3 has 16 amino acids. The CDR3 here is CSATGTSGSNADTQYF. The CDR3 DNA reads as TGCAGTGCTACCGGGACTAGCGGGAGTAATGCAGATACGCAGTATTTT.

In its sample, this clonotype was seen a few times. The rearrangement uses TRBV5-6 and TRBJ1-6; D gene ambiguous. Trimming left V 4 bases short and J 9 bases short, with 11 bases between. Germline values: CDR1 SGHDT, CDR2 YYEEEE. This CDR3 is built from 13 residues. The chain's CDR3 is CASSPGIGSPLHF. The DNA for the CDR3 is TGTGCCAGCAGCCCTGGGATCGGTTCACCCCTCCACTTT.

This clonotype was observed at least ten times. The rearrangement joins TRBV3-1 to TRBJ2-5; D assignment may be TRBD1 or TRBD2 (5 bases each). The CDR3 covers 14 residues. Deletions cut 3 bases from V and 4 bases from J, with 12 bases between. Germline V CDR1 and CDR2: LGHDT, YNNKEL (reference sequence). This CDR3 reads CASSQPGRGETQYF. DNA of the CDR3: TGTGCCAGCAGCCAGCCGGGACGCGGAGAGACCCAGTACTTC.

The V gene is TRBV5-6, the J gene TRBJ1-2; D unclear. CDR1 is SGHDT and CDR2 is YYEEEE in the germline V gene. Trimming removed 5 bases from V and 5 bases from J, with 10 bases in between. CDR3 length: 12 residues. The CDR3 sequence: CASSPSSYGYTF. Written as DNA, the CDR3 is TGTGCCAGCAGTCCTAGTAGTTATGGCTACACCTTC.

The chain couples TRBV5-1 to TRBJ2-4; a weak D match, TRBD2 (6 bases). CDR3 length: 16 amino acids. Looked up from germline, CDR1 is SGHRS and CDR2 is YFSETQ. Trimming removed 0 bases at V and 6 bases at J, with 16 bases between. The CDR3 sequence: CASSLAGGSGGNIQYF. CDR3 nucleotides: TGCGCCAGCAGCTTGGCCGGGGGAAGTGGAGGAAACATTCAGTACTTC.

The gene calls are TRBV3-1 and TRBJ1-1, with D hard to call. Germline V gives CDR1 LGHDT, CDR2 YNNKEL (reference sequence). V was trimmed by 7 bases and J by 1 base, leaving 10 bases between them. CDR3 length: 13 amino acids. This chain's CDR3 is CASTKTQNTEAFF. The CDR3 DNA follows: TGTGCCAGCACCAAGACTCAGAACACTGAAGCTTTCTTT.

The chain uses TRBV6-1 and TRBJ2-5, with D possibly being TRBD2 (6 bases). Deletions cut 6 bases from V and 8 bases from J, with 19 bases between. Germline CDR1 and CDR2: MNHNS and SASEGT. The CDR3 is made up of 14 amino acids. Here the CDR3 DNA reads TGTGCCAGCAGGCACGGGACTGCGGCAAGTACCCAGTACTTC. It yields the protein CASRHGTAASTQYF.

This clonotype came up once. The chain recombines TRBV10-2 with TRBJ2-1; a weak D match, TRBD2 (5 bases). Germline assignment: CDR1 WSHSY and CDR2 SAAADI. The CDR3 is 14 amino acids. V was trimmed by 7 bases and J by 0 bases, leaving 10 bases between them. Here the CDR3 reads CASTGLSSYNEQFF. The CDR3 nucleotides read TGCGCCAGCACCGGACTTAGCTCCTACAATGAGCAGTTCTTC.

The chain recombines TRBV12-3 or TRBV12-4 with TRBJ1-2; 7 positions match TRBD1. V lost 6 bases and J lost 7; bases outside the gene matches: 11. This CDR3 comprises 14 residues. CDR3 region: CASSLQGKGSGYTF. The CDR3 coding sequence is TGTGCCAGCAGCCTACAGGGGAAGGGGTCTGGCTACACCTTC.

The rearrangement uses TRBV13 and TRBJ2-1; 10 nucleotides align to TRBD1. The J segment lost 2 bases and the V segment lost 1 base, leaving 8 bases of the junction unmatched. The CDR3 sequence is 18 residues long. CDR1 and CDR2 (germline): PRHDT, FYEKMQ (reference sequence). The CDR3 DNA sequence: TGTGCCAGCAGCTTAGACACTACCGGGACAGGGGCCTACAATGAGCAGTTCTTC. This codes for CASSLDTTGTGAYNEQFF.

A few counts support this clonotype. The V call is TRBV12-3 or TRBV12-4, the J call TRBJ1-1; 8 nucleotides agree with TRBD1. After removal of 6 bases from V and 2 bases from J, the junction contained 5 bases not matched to a gene. CDR3 length equals 14 residues. DNA for the CDR3: TGTGCCAGCAGAACAGGGGGGCTAAACACTGAAGCTTTCTTT. Residues: CASRTGGLNTEAFF.